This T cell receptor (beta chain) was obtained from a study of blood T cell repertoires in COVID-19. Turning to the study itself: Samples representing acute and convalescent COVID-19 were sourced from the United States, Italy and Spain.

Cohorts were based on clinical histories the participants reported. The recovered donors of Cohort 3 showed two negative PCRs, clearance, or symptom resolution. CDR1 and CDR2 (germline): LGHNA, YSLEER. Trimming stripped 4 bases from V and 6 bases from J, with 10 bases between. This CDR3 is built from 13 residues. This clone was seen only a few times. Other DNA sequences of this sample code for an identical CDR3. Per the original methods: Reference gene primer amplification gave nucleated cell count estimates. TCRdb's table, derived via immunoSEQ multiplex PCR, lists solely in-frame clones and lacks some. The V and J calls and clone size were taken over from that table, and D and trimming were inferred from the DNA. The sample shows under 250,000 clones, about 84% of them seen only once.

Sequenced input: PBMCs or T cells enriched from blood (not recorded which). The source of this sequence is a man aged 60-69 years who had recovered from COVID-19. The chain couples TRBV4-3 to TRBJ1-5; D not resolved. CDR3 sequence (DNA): TGCGCCAGCAGCCTACGGGTCGGTCAGCCCCAGCATTTT. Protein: CASSLRVGQPQHF.